The rows below give T cell receptor beta chains drawn from one sample of a study of blood T cell repertoires in COVID-19. Profiling relied on immunoSEQ multiplex PCR, and the TCRdb table lists in-frame clones only, not all of them. The data hold some 530,000 clones, with around nine tenths observed a single time. Sequenced input: PBMCs or T cells enriched from blood (not recorded which). These receptors all stem from an older woman who had recovered from COVID-19. CDR3s include the opening cysteine and the closing phenylalanine or tryptophan. A D gene is named only where the DNA matches it firmly. Where a row states a size, it is once, few, many or the class of an expanded clone; other rows omit it.

once	TRBJ1-2	TRBV7-8	TRBD1	CASSPRQGFDYGYTF	TGTGCCAGCAGCCCGCGACAGGGTTTCGACTATGGCTACACCTTC
NA	TRBJ2-2	TRBV7-8	NA	CASMGGGELFF	TGTGCCAGCATGGGGGGCGGGGAGCTGTTTTTT
NA	TRBJ1-1	TRBV6-2/TRBV6-3	TRBD1	CASSYIRDSEAFF	TGTGCCAGCAGTTACATCCGGGACAGTGAAGCTTTCTTT
NA	TRBJ1-4	TRBV29-1	TRBD1	CSALFDRGLSEKLFF	TGCAGCGCCCTCTTTGACAGGGGGCTCAGCGAAAAACTGTTTTTT
NA	TRBJ1-6	TRBV4-1	NA	CASSQQAKLYNSPLHF	TGCGCCAGCAGCCAACAGGCGAAACTCTATAATTCACCCCTCCACTTT
NA	TRBJ1-1	TRBV9	NA	CASSVRDMNTEAFF	TGTGCCAGCAGCGTGAGAGACATGAACACTGAAGCTTTCTTT
NA	TRBJ1-1	TRBV5-1	TRBD1	CASSSTGDTEAFF	TGCGCCAGCAGCTCTACAGGGGACACTGAAGCTTTCTTT
few	TRBJ1-5	TRBV4-2	TRBD1	CASSQDRQGHQPQHF	TGTGCCAGCAGCCAAGATAGACAGGGGCACCAGCCCCAGCATTTT
NA	TRBJ2-3	TRBV5-1	TRBD2	CASSSPTSGGRTDTQYF	TGCGCCAGCAGCTCCCCGACTAGCGGGGGGCGCACAGATACGCAGTATTTT
NA	TRBJ2-1	TRBV27	NA	CASSGDPGKYNEQFF	TGTGCCAGCAGTGGTGATCCCGGGAAATACAATGAGCAGTTCTTC
NA	TRBJ1-5	TRBV6-6	NA	CASSSQINSNQPQHF	TGTGCCAGCAGTTCCCAGATAAATAGCAATCAGCCCCAGCATTTT
NA	TRBJ1-4	TRBV28	TRBD1	CASSFEGARLGKLFF	TGTGCCAGCAGTTTCGAGGGGGCGCGCCTTGGAAAACTGTTTTTT
NA	TRBJ2-6	TRBV30	TRBD1	CAWRRTGTSGANVLTF	TGTGCCTGGAGAAGGACAGGGACCTCTGGGGCCAACGTCCTGACTTTC
NA	TRBJ2-5	TRBV7-2	NA	CASSFMTIRQTQYF	TGTGCCAGCAGCTTCATGACTATTAGGCAGACCCAGTACTTC
NA	TRBJ2-3	TRBV5-1	TRBD2	CASSLRGTSGALTDTQYF	TGCGCCAGCAGCTTGAGAGGGACTAGCGGGGCCCTCACAGATACGCAGTATTTT
NA	TRBJ2-3	TRBV10-3	TRBD2	CAIRRTSGGADTQYF	TGTGCCATCAGACGGACTAGCGGGGGGGCAGATACGCAGTATTTT
NA	TRBJ2-1	TRBV9	TRBD2	CASSNGRGGLDEQFF	TGTGCCAGCAGCAACGGGCGGGGGGGCCTAGATGAGCAGTTCTTC
NA	TRBJ1-2	TRBV28	TRBD1	CASDSQGAGYGYTF	TGTGCCAGCGATTCACAGGGGGCAGGCTATGGCTACACCTTC
NA	TRBJ1-4	TRBV27	NA	CASSFLGAQEKLFF	TGTGCCAGCAGTTTTTTAGGGGCGCAGGAAAAACTGTTTTTT
NA	TRBJ2-6	TRBV5-1	NA	CASSTRRDAGANVLTF	TGCGCCAGCAGCACCAGGCGTGATGCGGGGGCCAACGTCCTGACTTTC
NA	TRBJ1-6	TRBV30	NA	CAWSVGGNSPLHF	TGTGCCTGGAGTGTGGGCGGGAATTCACCCCTCCACTTT
NA	TRBJ1-1	TRBV5-1	TRBD1	CASSLGGAENTEAFF	TGCGCCAGCAGCTTAGGGGGCGCGGAGAACACTGAAGCTTTCTTT
once	TRBJ1-2	TRBV6-5	NA	CASSYGGGYTF	TGTGCCAGCAGTTACGGGGGCGGCTACACCTTC
NA	TRBJ2-3	TRBV2	NA	CASRGQGDTQYF	TGTGCCAGCAGAGGACAAGGAGATACGCAGTATTTT
NA	TRBJ1-2	TRBV7-8	TRBD1	CASSSRQGTGYTF	TGTGCCAGCAGCTCCAGACAGGGGACGGGCTACACCTTC
NA	TRBJ1-6	TRBV25-1	TRBD1	CASRAGQSNSPLHF	TGTGCCTCACGGGCGGGACAGAGTAATTCACCCCTCCACTTT
few	TRBJ1-1	TRBV25-1	NA	CASKQANTEAFF	TGTGCCAGCAAACAGGCCAACACTGAAGCTTTCTTT
NA	TRBJ1-3	TRBV30	NA	CAWSAAQTPSGNTIYF	TGTGCCTGGAGTGCCGCGCAAACCCCCTCTGGAAACACCATATATTTT
NA	TRBJ2-7	TRBV19	NA	CASSIGQNYEQYF	TGTGCCAGTAGTATAGGACAGAACTACGAGCAGTACTTC
NA	TRBJ2-3	TRBV27	NA	CASSLKLALAHTDTQYF	TGTGCCAGCAGTTTAAAACTAGCTCTAGCCCACACAGATACGCAGTATTTT
NA	TRBJ1-4	TRBV11-2	NA	CASSPIMGALGEKLFF	TGTGCCAGCAGCCCCATCATGGGAGCGTTGGGAGAAAAACTGTTTTTT
NA	TRBJ2-2	TRBV12-3/TRBV12-4	NA	CASTRSGELFF	TGTGCCAGCACCCGGTCCGGGGAGCTGTTTTTT
NA	TRBJ1-4	TRBV27	NA	CASGRLSNEKLFF	TGTGCCAGCGGCAGGCTGAGTAATGAAAAACTGTTTTTT
few	TRBJ2-1	TRBV4-2	NA	CASSQGQVSYNEQFF	TGTGCCAGCAGCCAAGGCCAGGTCTCCTACAATGAGCAGTTCTTC
NA	TRBJ1-2	TRBV28	TRBD1	CASGGQDVGYTF	TGTGCCAGCGGGGGACAGGACGTGGGCTACACCTTC
NA	TRBJ2-1	TRBV9	NA	CASSFHPGNEQFF	TGTGCCAGCAGCTTCCATCCCGGGAATGAGCAGTTCTTC